The 23 T cell receptor beta chains reported below all come from one sample, sequenced in a study of blood T cell repertoires in COVID-19 (dated by TCRdb to 2018 to 2020). The receptor library was made with the immunoSEQ multiplex PCR assay. TCRdb took this table from immuneACCESS and kept in-frame rearrangements with V and J called. Such tables lack part of the clones; where checked against another copy, unresolved V genes explain under half of the gap, and the rest is unexplained. In this sample the table shows about 200,000 clones, 70% to 90% of which occur a single time. The ten largest make up 20% to 25% of the sample. The sample was peripheral blood. Source of these receptors: a man between 60 and 70 years old with active or convalescent COVID-19.

V gene TRBV6-5 combines with J gene TRBJ1-5, with a possible D match to TRBD1 (5 bases). Germline lookup yields CDR1 MNHEY and CDR2 SVGAGI. V was shortened by 7 bases and J by 4 bases, with 14 bases between the two germline ends. The CDR3 is made up of 14 amino acids. The chain's CDR3 is CASTTQNRNQPQHF. The DNA for the CDR3 is TGTGCCAGCACCACGCAGAACAGGAATCAGCCCCAGCATTTT.

V is TRBV2 and J is TRBJ2-5; 7 bases align to TRBD1. The CDR3 loop spans 14 amino acids. V lost 5 bases and J lost 3; bases outside the gene matches: 6. Looked up from germline, CDR1 is SNHLY and CDR2 is FYNNEI. The CDR3 reads CASSPGQIKETQYF. DNA of the CDR3: TGTGCCAGCAGTCCGGGACAGATAAAAGAGACCCAGTACTTC.

The chain links TRBV7-3 to TRBJ2-5; D is undetermined. Trimming removed 1 base from V and 2 bases from J, with 5 bases in between. Germline V CDR1 and CDR2: SGHTA, FQGTGA. The length of the CDR3 is 13 residues. CDR3 loop: CASSLRAQETQYF. The CDR3 bases are TGTGCCAGCAGCTTAAGAGCACAAGAGACCCAGTACTTC.

J is TRBJ1-1 and V is TRBV5-1, with a possible D match to TRBD1 (6 bases). Germline V gene sequence: CDR1 SGHRS, CDR2 YFSETQ. With 2 bases removed from V and 0 bases from J, the gap between germline ends came to 8 bases. The CDR3 runs to 14 residues. CDR3 amino acids: CASSLGQMNTEAFF. The CDR3 nucleotides are TGCGCCAGCAGCTTAGGACAGATGAACACTGAAGCTTTCTTT.

The chain recombines TRBV7-2 with TRBJ2-3; D may be TRBD2 (6 bases). Germline lookup yields CDR1 SGHTA and CDR2 FQGNSA. The CDR3 consists of 15 residues. Trimming shortened V by 2 bases and J by 8 bases, and 17 bases separated the two germline ends. The CDR3 nucleotides read TGTGCCAGCAGCTTAAGTTCCGGAGCCGGGGGTACGCAGTATTTT. Its translation is CASSLSSGAGGTQYF.

The rearrangement uses TRBV15 and TRBJ2-7; TRBD1 agrees at 7 bases. Germline V CDR1 and CDR2: LNHNV, YYDKDF (reference sequence). The junction had 3 bases not matched to a gene; V was cut back by 0 bases and J by 1 base. The CDR3 runs 15 residues. CDR3 sequence (DNA): TGTGCCACCAGCAGAGAGGGGACAGCATCCTACGAGCAGTACTTC. This codes for CATSREGTASYEQYF.

The V gene is TRBV6-6, the J gene TRBJ1-5; the match to TRBD1 covers 7 bases. The germline gives CDR1 MNHNY, CDR2 SVGAGI (reference sequence). The V and J ends lost 5 bases and 7 bases, in that order; junction bases with no gene match: 17. The length of the CDR3 is 17 residues. The CDR3 loop is CASSRSSGTALNQPQHF. As DNA, the CDR3 is TGTGCCAGCAGTCGATCCTCCGGGACAGCCCTGAACCAGCCCCAGCATTTT.

The genes are TRBV6-4 and TRBJ2-3; a possible D gene is TRBD1 (6 bases). CDR3 size: 15 residues. V was shortened by 6 bases and J by 1 base, with 14 bases between the two germline ends. CDR1 MRHNA and CDR2 SNTAGT come from the germline V gene. The CDR3 sequence: CASSLQPGGTDTQYF. In DNA, the CDR3 is TGTGCCAGCAGCCTCCAGCCAGGGGGCACAGATACGCAGTATTTT.

Only a few counts were recorded for this clone. V gene TRBV30 combines with J gene TRBJ1-5; a possible D gene is TRBD1 (5 bases). The CDR3 length is 18 residues. Germline CDR1 GTSNPN, CDR2 SVGIG (reference sequence). Trimming removed 1 base at V and 0 bases at J, with 19 bases between. The DNA for the CDR3 is TGTGCCTGGAGTGGACCGGGCCTCGGGGGGTATAGCAATCAGCCCCAGCATTTT. It encodes CAWSGPGLGGYSNQPQHF.

This clone was recorded only once. V is TRBV5-1 and J is TRBJ2-7; TRBD1 agrees at 8 bases. J lost 5 bases, V lost 4 bases, and 11 bases had no gene match. Per the germline V gene, CDR1 is SGHRS and CDR2 is YFSETQ. The CDR3 is 15 amino acids. The CDR3 reads CASSAGTGWTDEQYF. The CDR3 DNA follows: TGCGCCAGCAGCGCCGGGACAGGTTGGACAGACGAGCAGTACTTC.

The rearrangement links TRBV4-1 to TRBJ2-5; D is perhaps TRBD2 (7 bases). This CDR3 is built from 15 residues. V gave up 0 bases and J gave up 2 bases, with 10 bases separating them. Per germline, CDR1 MGHRA and CDR2 YSYEKL. CDR3 region: CASSQEGGGQETQYF. Here the CDR3 DNA reads TGCGCCAGCAGCCAAGAAGGGGGGGGACAAGAGACCCAGTACTTC.

The V call is TRBV19, the J call TRBJ2-5; D may be TRBD1 (6 bases). Trimming pared 8 bases from V and 1 base from J, leaving 8 bases between. The CDR3 loop spans 12 amino acids. The germline V gene has CDR1 LNHDA and CDR2 SQIVND (reference sequence). CDR3 sequence: CASQGSQETQYF. CDR3 bases: TGTGCCAGTCAGGGGTCCCAAGAGACCCAGTACTTC. Based on the CDR3 plus reference TRBV19 and TRBJ2-5, the full variable domain is DGGITQSPKYLFRKEGQNVTLSCEQNLNHDAMYWYRQDPGQGLRLIYYSQIVNDFQKGDIAEGYSVSREKKESFPLTVTSAQKNPTAFYLCASQGSQETQYFGPGTRLLVL.

This clone was counted only a few times. The CDR3 DNA sequence: TGCGCCAGCAGCTTAGGGGGGGCTGACACTGAAGCTTTCTTT. Translation: CASSLGGADTEAFF. This chain uses TRBV5-1 with TRBJ1-1; D possibly corresponds to TRBD1 (6 bases). The length of the CDR3 is 14 residues. Germline CDR1 reads SGHRS; CDR2 reads YFSETQ. With 2 bases removed from V and 3 bases from J, the gap between germline ends came to 11 bases.

The rearrangement joins TRBV12-3 or TRBV12-4 to TRBJ2-4, with a possible D match to TRBD1 (6 bases). This CDR3 has 12 residues. Trimming took off 5 bases at V and 15 bases at J, with 17 bases between the two ends. CDR3 nucleotides: TGTGCCAGCAGTCTTCAGGGGCCCCCCGGGTACTTC. It is translated as CASSLQGPPGYF.

The table lists this clone with a count of one. V usage is TRBV5-1 and J usage is TRBJ2-7, with TRBD2 as a possible D gene (6 bases). The CDR3 length is 15 residues. The germline gives CDR1 SGHRS, CDR2 YFSETQ. Trimming removed 0 bases from V and 6 bases from J, with 16 bases in between. In nucleotides, the CDR3 is TGCGCCAGCAGCTTGGAGGGCAGCTCGCGGGGCGAGCAGTACTTC. Translating it yields CASSLEGSSRGEQYF.

This clone was seen only once. This chain joins TRBV19 and TRBJ1-2; D gene uncertain. V lost 9 bases, J lost 6 bases, and 20 bases lay in between. This CDR3 spans 14 amino acids. Looked up from germline, CDR1 is LNHDA and CDR2 is SQIVND (reference sequence). DNA of the CDR3: TGTGCCAGCCGTGTGATATACGGGGAAGATGGCTACACCTTC. The encoded protein is CASRVIYGEDGYTF.

This chain links TRBV10-3 with TRBJ1-2; 8 bases match TRBD1. V was clipped by 5 bases and J by 3 bases; unmatched bases: 11. From germline, CDR1 is ENHRY and CDR2 SYGVKD. This CDR3 contains 16 residues. CDR3 bases: TGTGCCATCAGTAATACGGACAGGGCTGGGGACTATGGCTACACCTTC. This codes for CAISNTDRAGDYGYTF.

The V and J genes are TRBV5-4 and TRBJ2-2, with D possibly being TRBD2 (6 bases). CDR1 and CDR2 (germline): SGHNT, YYREEE (reference sequence). The CDR3 runs 15 residues. V was pared by 3 bases and J by 1 base, with 10 bases between. The CDR3: CASSSGTVNTGELFF. CDR3 sequence (DNA): TGTGCCAGCAGCTCCGGGACTGTGAACACCGGGGAGCTGTTTTTT.

The chain links TRBV10-3 to TRBJ1-6; no clear D gene. V gave up 5 bases and J gave up 0 bases, with 8 bases separating them. Germline V gene sequence: CDR1 ENHRY, CDR2 SYGVKD. The CDR3 is 15 amino acids. The CDR3 sequence is CAISSLSSYNSPLHF. The CDR3 DNA is TGTGCCATCAGTTCTCTGAGCTCCTATAATTCACCCCTCCACTTT.

The chain employs TRBV7-2 and TRBJ1-1; D may be TRBD1 (6 bases). Trimming shortened V by 3 bases and J by 5 bases, and 10 bases separated the two germline ends. Per germline, CDR1 SGHTA and CDR2 FQGNSA. The CDR3 totals 13 residues. In DNA form, the CDR3 reads TGTGCCAGCAGCTTGGACAGACTTACTGAAGCTTTCTTT. Encoded protein: CASSLDRLTEAFF.

The rearrangement uses TRBV3-1 (or the pseudogene TRBV3-2) and TRBJ2-7, with TRBD2 matching over 7 bases. Unmatched junction bases numbered 12, after V lost 4 bases and J lost 3 bases. CDR3 size: 16 residues. The germline gives CDR1 LGHDT, CDR2 YNNKEL (reference sequence). The CDR3 coding sequence is TGTGCCAGCAGCCCCCCGAGGGGAGGGCCAATCTACGAGCAGTACTTC. Protein: CASSPPRGGPIYEQYF.

This rearrangement joins TRBV2 to TRBJ1-1; weak D call: TRBD1 (6 bases). The V gene lost 10 bases and the J gene lost 2 bases, with 14 bases spanning the gap. This CDR3 contains 13 residues. Germline lookup yields CDR1 SNHLY and CDR2 FYNNEI. In DNA, the CDR3 is TGTGCCATCTTGGGGGCAGCTAACACTGAAGCTTTCTTT. Translated: CAILGAANTEAFF.

V usage is TRBV7-2 and J usage is TRBJ2-4, with D unclear. The V and J ends lost 2 bases and 0 bases respectively, with 5 bases between them. The CDR3 contains 14 residues. Germline CDR1 is SGHTA and CDR2 is FQGNSA. The DNA of the CDR3 is TGTGCCAGCAGCTTACTATTAGCCAAAAACATTCAGTACTTC. Translating gives CASSLLLAKNIQYF.